The 2 T cell receptor beta chains below all came from one sample that was sequenced in a study of blood T cell repertoires in COVID-19. Some clones are missing from TCRdb's copy, which holds only in-frame ones; the method was immunoSEQ multiplex PCR. The sample carries roughly 240,000 clones, 83% recorded once. Sequencing was carried out using PBMCs or T cells enriched from blood (not recorded which). These receptors were collected from a woman aged 40 to 50 who had been exposed to COVID-19.

This rearrangement joins TRBV7-9 to TRBJ2-6; D is possibly TRBD2 (5 bases). Germline CDR1 and CDR2: SEHNR and FQNEAQ (reference sequence). This CDR3 is 15 amino acids long. Trimming removed 5 bases from V and 1 base from J, with 9 bases in between. CDR3 sequence reads: CASSPSGSGANVLTF. The CDR3 DNA reads as TGTGCCAGCAGCCCTTCGGGGTCTGGGGCCAACGTCCTGACTTTC.

This clone was recorded once. The rearrangement links TRBV5-4 to TRBJ2-5, with 16 bases identical to TRBD2. The CDR3 runs to 17 residues. V gave up 0 bases and J gave up 5 bases; unmatched junction bases: 4. Germline V gene lookup returns CDR1 SGHNT and CDR2 YYREEE (reference sequence). CDR3 sequence reads: CASSLVGLAGGLETQYF. The CDR3 region has the DNA TGTGCCAGCAGCTTGGTGGGACTAGCGGGGGGGCTGGAGACCCAGTACTTC.